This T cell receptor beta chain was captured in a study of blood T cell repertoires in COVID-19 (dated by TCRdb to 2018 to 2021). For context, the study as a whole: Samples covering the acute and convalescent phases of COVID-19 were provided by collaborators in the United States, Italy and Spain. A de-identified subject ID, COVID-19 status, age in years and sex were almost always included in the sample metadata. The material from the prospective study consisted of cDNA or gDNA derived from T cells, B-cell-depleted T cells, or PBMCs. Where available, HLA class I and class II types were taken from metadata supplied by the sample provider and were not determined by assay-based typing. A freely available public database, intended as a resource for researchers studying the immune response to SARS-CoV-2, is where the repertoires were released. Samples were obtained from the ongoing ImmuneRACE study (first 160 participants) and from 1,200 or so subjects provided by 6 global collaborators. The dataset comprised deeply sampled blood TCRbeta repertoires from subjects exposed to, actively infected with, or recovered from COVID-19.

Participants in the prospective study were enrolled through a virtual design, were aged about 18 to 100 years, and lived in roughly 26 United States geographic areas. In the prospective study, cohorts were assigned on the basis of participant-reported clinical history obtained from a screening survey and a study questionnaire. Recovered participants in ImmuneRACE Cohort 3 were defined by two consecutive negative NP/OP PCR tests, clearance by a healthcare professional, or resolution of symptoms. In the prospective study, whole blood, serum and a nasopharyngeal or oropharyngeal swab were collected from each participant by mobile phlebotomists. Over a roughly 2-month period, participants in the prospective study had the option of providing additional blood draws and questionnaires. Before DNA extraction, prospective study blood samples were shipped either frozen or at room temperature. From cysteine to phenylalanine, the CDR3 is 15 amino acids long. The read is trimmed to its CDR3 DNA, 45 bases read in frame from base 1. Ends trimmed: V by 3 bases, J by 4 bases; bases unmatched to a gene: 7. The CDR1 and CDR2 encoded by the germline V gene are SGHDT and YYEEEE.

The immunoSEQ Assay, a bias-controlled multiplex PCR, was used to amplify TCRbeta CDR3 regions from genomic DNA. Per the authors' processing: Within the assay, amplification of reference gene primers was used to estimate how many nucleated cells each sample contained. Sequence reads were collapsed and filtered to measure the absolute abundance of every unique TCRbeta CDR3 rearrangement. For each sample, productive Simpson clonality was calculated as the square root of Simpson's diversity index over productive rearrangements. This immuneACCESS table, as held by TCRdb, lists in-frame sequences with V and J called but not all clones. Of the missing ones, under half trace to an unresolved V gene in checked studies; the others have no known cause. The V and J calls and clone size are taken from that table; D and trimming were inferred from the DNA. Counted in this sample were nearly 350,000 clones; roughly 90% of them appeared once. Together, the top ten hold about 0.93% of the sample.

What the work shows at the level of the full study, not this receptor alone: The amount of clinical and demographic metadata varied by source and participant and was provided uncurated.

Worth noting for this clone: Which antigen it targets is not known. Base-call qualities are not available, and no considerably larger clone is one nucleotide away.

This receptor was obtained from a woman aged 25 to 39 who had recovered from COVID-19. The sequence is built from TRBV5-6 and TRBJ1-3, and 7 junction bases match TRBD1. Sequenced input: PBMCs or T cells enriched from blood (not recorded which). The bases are TGTGCCAGCAGCTCACGACCGGGACAGGGAAACACCATATATTTT. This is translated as CASSSRPGQGNTIYF.